Shown below are 31 T cell receptor beta chains from a single sample sequenced in a study of T-cell reconstitution after alpha-beta-depleted transplantation in children. A library of TCRbeta sequences, prepared with unique molecular identifiers, was generated. MiXCR was run by TCRdb on the PCR reads, yielding one entry per CDR3 protein. Among 500,000 to 750,000 distinct CDR3 sequences listed, under 15% were seen once. This material consisted of PBMCs, mostly from graft donor cells, taken 360 days after TCRalphabeta/CD19-depleted stem cell transplant. All receptors come from a male patient under 18 who had a stem cell transplant for acute myeloid leukemia, so the T cells may come from the graft donor.

This clonotype was picked up many times. The chain employs TRBV6-2 or TRBV6-3 and TRBJ1-2; D uncertain. The CDR3 totals 12 residues. V was shortened by 5 bases and J by 7 bases, with 11 bases between the two germline ends. In germline, CDR1 is MNHEY, CDR2 SVGEGT. DNA for the CDR3: TGTGCCAGCAGTCTGTACTCGGGTGGCTACACCTTC. It specifies CASSLYSGGYTF.

Concerning this clonotype itself: The junction and the germline gene differ at one end; a read error may be behind it. This chain connects TRBV5-1 to TRBJ2-1; 11 positions agree with TRBD2. The CDR3 runs 17 residues. Germline CDR1 reads SGHRS; CDR2 reads YFSETQ. The CDR3 DNA is TGCGCCAGCAGCTACAGAATAGCGGGAGGGCCCTACAATGGGCAGTTCTTC. Translating it yields CASSYRIAGGPYNGQFF.

This clonotype was counted many times. J is TRBJ2-3 and V is TRBV27; D perhaps matches TRBD1 (6 bases). The V gene's germline CDR1 is MNHEY and CDR2 SMNVEV (reference sequence). The CDR3 contains 15 residues. The V and J ends lost 8 bases and 3 bases respectively, with 18 bases between them. CDR3 nucleotides: TGTGCCAGCGCCGAACAGGGTTGGAGGACAGATACGCAGTATTTT. This translates into CASAEQGWRTDTQYF.

The chain recombines TRBV30 with TRBJ2-5; D is unresolved. CDR1 and CDR2 from the germline V gene are GTSNPN and SVGIG (reference sequence). V was cut by 4 bases and J by 2 bases, with 2 bases left in between. The CDR3 has 10 residues. This chain's CDR3 is CAWTQETQYF. For the CDR3, the DNA is TGTGCCTGGACACAAGAGACCCAGTACTTC.

This clonotype occurred a few times. The chain carries TRBV10-2 and TRBJ2-2; D gene unclear. V was pared by 7 bases and J by 6 bases, with 12 bases between. This CDR3 has 13 amino acids. Germline-derived CDR1 and CDR2 are WSHSY and SAAADI. The CDR3 loop is CASTLPAPGELFF. The DNA of the CDR3 is TGCGCCAGCACCTTACCCGCGCCCGGGGAGCTGTTTTTT.

The gene calls are TRBV6-2 or TRBV6-3 and TRBJ2-3; D is ambiguous. Germline assignment: CDR1 MNHEY and CDR2 SVGEGT. CDR3 length: 13 amino acids. V lost 7 bases to trimming and J lost 0 bases, with 8 bases between them. CDR3 in DNA: TGTGCCAGCAACCCCGGGAGCACAGATACGCAGTATTTT. Translation gives CASNPGSTDTQYF.

This clonotype appeared a few times. The rearrangement uses TRBV29-1 and TRBJ1-3; D not certain. Per germline, CDR1 SQVTM and CDR2 ANQGSEA. V shed 6 bases and J shed 2 bases, with 14 bases lying between them. The CDR3 sequence is 14 residues long. The CDR3, as DNA: TGCAGCGTCCCCCATGTGGAGGCTGGAAACACCATATATTTT. This gives the protein CSVPHVEAGNTIYF.

The chain has TRBV28 and TRBJ2-1, with 7 bases fitting TRBD2. Germline V lookup: CDR1 MDHEN, CDR2 SYDVKM. The CDR3 length is 13 residues. J lost 2 bases, V lost 8 bases, and 3 bases had no gene match. The CDR3 sequence is CASGEGPYNEQFF. The DNA of the CDR3 is TGTGCCAGCGGGGAGGGCCCCTACAATGAGCAGTTCTTC. Combining the CDR3 with reference TRBV28 and TRBJ2-1 gives the whole variable domain DVKVTQSSRYLVKRTGEKVFLECVQDMDHENMFWYRQDPGLGLRLIYFSYDVKMKEKGDIPEGYSVSREKKERFSLILESASTNQTSMYLCASGEGPYNEQFFGPGTRLTVL.

This clonotype has more than one count but fewer than ten. The V and J genes are TRBV18 and TRBJ2-2; 7 bases are a match to TRBD2. V dropped 3 bases and J dropped 2; count of bases not matched to a gene: 6. Germline CDR1 and CDR2: KGHSH and LQKENI. CDR3 length: 16 residues. The CDR3 sequence: CASSPSTSANTGELFF. The CDR3 DNA is TGTGCCAGCTCACCCAGCACTAGCGCAAACACCGGGGAGCTGTTTTTT.

This clonotype was seen repeatedly, ten times or more. At one end the junction does not follow the germline gene, possibly because of a read error. The rearrangement links TRBV7-7 to TRBJ2-1, with a weak D call TRBD2 (6 bases). The CDR3 covers 16 residues. Germline loops: CDR1 SSHAT, CDR2 FNYEAQ (reference sequence). CDR3 region: CASSLNAGSSYNEQFF. In DNA form, the CDR3 reads TGTGCTAGCAGCTTAAACGCGGGATCCTCCTACAATGAGCAGTTCTTC. Filled out from reference TRBV7-7 and TRBJ2-1, the complete variable domain reads GAGVSQSPRYKVTKRGQDVTLRCDPISSHATLYWYQQALGQGPEFLTYFNYEAQPDKSGLPSDRFSAERPEGSISTLTIQRTEQRDSAMYRCASSLNAGSSYNEQFFGPGTRLTVL.

This clonotype showed up many times. The chain recombines TRBV11-1 with TRBJ1-2; D not resolved. The CDR3 runs 13 residues. Germline V gives CDR1 SGHAT, CDR2 FQDESV (reference sequence). V dropped 6 bases and J dropped 2 bases, with 10 bases sitting between them. The CDR3 DNA sequence: TGTGCCAGCAGTCCAACAGAGAACTATGGCTACACCTTC. Amino acid sequence: CASSPTENYGYTF. Drawing the rest from reference TRBV11-1 and TRBJ1-2, the complete variable domain is EAEVAQSPRYKITEKSQAVAFWCDPISGHATLYWYRQILGQGPELLVQFQDESVVDDSQLPKDRFSAERLKGVDSTLKIQPAELGDSAMYLCASSPTENYGYTFGSGTRLTVV.

The rearrangement uses TRBV4-3 and TRBJ2-1, with 9 bases fitting TRBD1. V gave up 1 base and J gave up 4 bases; unmatched junction bases: 5. The CDR3 is 16 residues long. Germline loops: CDR1 LGHNA, CDR2 YSLEER. CDR3 nucleotide sequence: TGCGCCAGCAGCCAAGCCGGGACAGGGACTTACAATGAGCAGTTCTTC. It is translated as CASSQAGTGTYNEQFF.

The chain couples TRBV7-3 to TRBJ2-7; 9 bases map to TRBD2. The trim removed 8 bases at V and 5 bases at J, leaving 13 bases unmatched. The CDR3 is 15 residues long. Germline loops: CDR1 SGHTA, CDR2 FQGTGA. The chain's CDR3 is CASGRPSGNIHEQYF. In DNA form, the CDR3 reads TGTGCCAGCGGCCGCCCTAGCGGGAATATCCACGAGCAGTACTTC.

Only a few counts were recorded for this clonotype. The V call is TRBV29-1, the J call TRBJ2-5; D is undetermined. Germline-derived CDR1 and CDR2 are SQVTM and ANQGSEA. This CDR3 is built from 13 residues. V lost 2 bases to trimming and J lost 4 bases, with 11 bases between them. The CDR3 nucleotides are TGCAGCGTTGAAATGTGGGTGGGAGAGACCCAGTACTTC. Translated, it gives CSVEMWVGETQYF.

V is TRBV12-3 or TRBV12-4 and J is TRBJ2-1, with a possible D match to TRBD2 (6 bases). Trimming took off 4 bases at V and 6 bases at J, with 19 bases between the two ends. The CDR3 runs to 16 residues. CDR3 nucleotide sequence: TGTGCCAGCAGTTCCCGACGACTAGTGGGGGGCAATGAGCAGTTCTTC. Translation gives CASSSRRLVGGNEQFF.

This chain links TRBV18 with TRBJ2-5, with 11 bases lining up with TRBD2. Germline V gene data show CDR1 as KGHSH and CDR2 as LQKENI. The CDR3 has 19 amino acids. Losses at the gene ends were 6 bases for V and 4 bases for J; bases not matched to a gene: 19. CDR3 loop: CASSHRLTSGMAGGETQYF. CDR3 DNA: TGTGCCAGCTCCCACAGACTGACTAGCGGGATGGCAGGAGGAGAGACCCAGTACTTC.

The rearrangement joins TRBV10-3 to TRBJ2-1; D gene ambiguous. V gave up 2 bases and J gave up 7 bases, with 9 bases separating them. The germline V gene has CDR1 ENHRY and CDR2 SYGVKD. This CDR3 comprises 13 residues. The CDR3 region is CAISEPLGNEQFF. The CDR3 bases are TGTGCCATCAGTGAGCCCTTAGGAAATGAGCAGTTCTTC.

This clonotype showed up many times. This chain connects TRBV27 to TRBJ2-1; 7 bases line up with TRBD2. With 4 bases clipped from V and 5 bases from J, the junction kept 14 bases outside the gene matches. Germline V lookup: CDR1 MNHEY, CDR2 SMNVEV (reference sequence). CDR3 size: 17 residues. CDR3 sequence: CASSWGLAGTFHNEQFF. The CDR3 nucleotides read TGTGCCAGCAGTTGGGGTTTAGCGGGCACCTTCCACAATGAGCAGTTCTTC.

This clonotype is a singleton in its sample. The chain is built from TRBV6-5 and TRBJ1-6; 9 nucleotides align to TRBD1. The CDR3 has 15 amino acids. V was clipped by 2 bases and J by 8 bases; unmatched bases: 4. Germline V gene lookup returns CDR1 MNHEY and CDR2 SVGAGI. The CDR3 bases are TGTGCCAGCAGTTACACGGGACAGGGCGATTCACCCCTCCACTTT. Its protein is CASSYTGQGDSPLHF.

This clonotype was detected a few times. The gene calls are TRBV19 and TRBJ2-3; D not resolved. The CDR3 consists of 14 residues. The germline V gene has CDR1 LNHDA and CDR2 SQIVND (reference sequence). Trimming shortened V by 1 base and J by 4 bases, and 9 bases separated the two germline ends. The CDR3 is CASSIGSRADTQYF. As DNA, the CDR3 is TGTGCCAGTAGTATAGGTTCCCGGGCAGATACGCAGTATTTT.

The chain carries TRBV10-3 and TRBJ2-1; TRBD2 matches at 12 bases. Germline V lookup: CDR1 ENHRY, CDR2 SYGVKD. Losses at the gene ends were 3 bases for V and 0 bases for J; bases not matched to a gene: 12. The CDR3 spans 20 residues. In nucleotides, the CDR3 is TGTGCCATCAGTGATTCCAGGCTAGCGGGAGGGAAGAGCTCCTACAATGAGCAGTTCTTC. This encodes CAISDSRLAGGKSSYNEQFF.

This clonotype was seen a handful of times. V usage is TRBV7-3 and J usage is TRBJ2-1; 7 positions match TRBD2. Germline trimming cut 1 base from V and 6 bases from J; bases unmatched to any gene: 15. The CDR3 is 18 residues long. In germline, CDR1 is SGHTA, CDR2 FQGTGA. CDR3 region: CASSLRRVVGGALNEQFF. CDR3 coding DNA: TGTGCCAGCAGCTTAAGACGGGTGGTGGGAGGGGCCCTCAATGAGCAGTTCTTC.

The genes are TRBV28 and TRBJ2-7; maybe TRBD2 (5 bases). This CDR3 spans 16 amino acids. Between the trimmed V and J ends, which lost 6 bases and 2 bases, there was a span of 20 bases. Per germline, CDR1 MDHEN and CDR2 SYDVKM. The CDR3 DNA sequence: TGTGCCAGCAGCCCCAGATCCAGCGGCCCAGCCTACGAGCAGTACTTC. Translating gives CASSPRSSGPAYEQYF.

V gene TRBV29-1 combines with J gene TRBJ1-4; TRBD1 might be the D (6 bases). The germline V gene has CDR1 SQVTM and CDR2 ANQGSEA. The V and J ends lost 6 bases and 8 bases respectively, with 16 bases between them. This CDR3 spans 13 amino acids. The CDR3: CSVQGQGGEKLFF. DNA of the CDR3: TGCAGCGTCCAGGGGCAGGGTGGAGAAAAACTGTTTTTT. Using reference TRBV29-1 and TRBJ1-4 for the parts outside the CDR3, the full variable domain is SAVISQKPSRDICQRGTSLTIQCQVDSQVTMMFWYRQQPGQSLTLIATANQGSEATYESGFVIDKFPISRPNLTFSTLTVSNMSPEDSSIYLCSVQGQGGEKLFFGSGTQLSVL.

The J gene is TRBJ2-2, the V gene TRBV4-2; maybe TRBD1 (6 bases). V was cut by 1 base and J by 1 base, with 13 bases left in between. Germline V gene sequence: CDR1 LGHNA, CDR2 YNFKEQ. This CDR3 spans 17 amino acids. DNA of the CDR3: TGTGCCAGCAGCCAAGTAGCCCAGGGGAGGAACACCGGGGAGCTGTTTTTT. Translation: CASSQVAQGRNTGELFF.

This chain joins TRBV12-3 or TRBV12-4 and TRBJ2-1, with TRBD2 identical over 7 bases. This CDR3 is 16 amino acids long. With V trimmed by 6 bases and J by 1 base, 9 bases remained unmatched. The CDR3 reads CASSRELARSYNEQFF. DNA of the CDR3: TGTGCCAGCAGCCGTGAACTAGCGAGGTCCTACAATGAGCAGTTCTTC.

This chain joins TRBV7-2 and TRBJ2-7; 12 bases are a match to TRBD2. The CDR3 contains 14 residues. Germline assignment: CDR1 SGHTA and CDR2 FQGNSA. Germline trimming cut 5 bases from V and 6 bases from J; bases unmatched to any gene: 5. The CDR3 sequence is CASSLGLAGSEQYF. The CDR3 DNA follows: TGTGCCAGCAGCCTTGGACTAGCGGGAAGCGAGCAGTACTTC.

This chain uses TRBV5-5 with TRBJ2-2, with 10 bases identical to TRBD2. The trim removed 4 bases at V and 7 bases at J, leaving 7 bases unmatched. Germline values: CDR1 SGHKS, CDR2 YYEKEE (reference sequence). CDR3 length: 15 amino acids. CDR3 amino acids: CASSGLAGAGGELFF. CDR3 DNA: TGTGCCAGCAGCGGTCTAGCGGGAGCCGGCGGGGAGCTGTTTTTT.

The rearrangement joins TRBV7-2 to TRBJ2-1; no firm D call. The CDR3 has 16 amino acids. Germline lookup yields CDR1 SGHTA and CDR2 FQGNSA. With 1 base removed from V and 0 bases from J, the gap between germline ends came to 10 bases. This CDR3 is CASSLVVGSSYNEQFF. Here the CDR3 DNA reads TGTGCCAGCAGCTTAGTGGTCGGAAGCTCCTACAATGAGCAGTTCTTC.

This clonotype came up a few times. The rearrangement joins TRBV24-1 to TRBJ2-3; TRBD2 aligns across 8 bases. Germline-derived CDR1 and CDR2 are KGHDR and SFDVKD. Germline trimming cut 5 bases from V and 4 bases from J; bases unmatched to any gene: 13. The CDR3 length is 17 residues. The CDR3 DNA reads as TGTGCCACCAGTGCCCCCGGGCGGGAGGCTATCCCAGATACGCAGTATTTT. This codes for CATSAPGREAIPDTQYF.

The chain uses TRBV12-3 or TRBV12-4 and TRBJ1-4; maybe TRBD1 (5 bases). This CDR3 comprises 15 residues. The V end lost 5 bases, the J end lost 5 bases, and 15 bases lay between the germline ends. The CDR3 loop is CASSAGLQMNEKLFF. The CDR3 nucleotides read TGTGCCAGCAGTGCGGGGCTACAGATGAATGAAAAACTGTTTTTT.